This T cell receptor beta chain derives from a study of CD8 T cells in Susac syndrome. The CDR3 runs to 16 residues. Germline V lookup: CDR1 MNHNS, CDR2 SASEGT. Deletions cut 7 bases from V and 0 bases from J, with 13 bases between. The authors reverse transcribed about 0.5 to 1 ug RNA with random hexamers. TCRdb redid the calling of the immunoSEQ multiplex PCR reads with MiXCR, one entry per CDR3 protein. The profile shows approximately 170,000 distinct CDR3 sequences, 94% of them singletons. The receptor comes from a human donor with multiple sclerosis. Specimen: CD4+ T cells from PBMCs. The chain uses TRBV6-1 and TRBJ2-6; no clear D gene. DNA for the CDR3: TGTGCCAGCATCCCTAATTCCAACTCTGGGGCCAACGTCCTGACTTTC. This translates into CASIPNSNSGANVLTF.